This TCR beta chain is from a study of cytomegalovirus exposure and HLA in healthy donors. Regarding the study as a whole: More clonal expansion characterized HLA-associated TCR beta chains than equally common others in a later analysis. In an earlier analysis, about 87% or about 30%: the productive usage of most TCR beta V segments. Most CMV-associated TCR beta chains appeared HLA-restricted in a later analysis. DRB1 had the most TCR associations and HLA-C the fewest, a later analysis found, with rates varying by HLA locus.

The PCR ran on 60 Vbeta and 13 Jbeta primers. Assay: immunoSEQ multiplex PCR; the TCRdb copy retains only in-frame clones and omits some. The sample includes under 200,000 clones, about 79% seen only once; the top ten take over 11%. The germline V gene encodes CDR1 MNHNY and CDR2 SVGAGI (reference sequence). CDR3 length equals 14 residues. V gave up 7 bases and J gave up 6 bases, with 18 bases separating them. Concerning this clone: Its antigen is undetermined.

The sequence derives from a man in his fifties or sixties in good health and CMV-seropositive. The rearrangement joins TRBV6-6 to TRBJ1-2, with D possibly being TRBD1 (6 bases). The sample consisted of PBMCs. The CDR3 coding sequence is TGTGCCAGCAACACAATCGTACAGGGCAATGGCTACACCTTC. Protein: CASNTIVQGNGYTF.